Given below is one TCR beta chain in context. This clone was found many times. There is no known antigen for this receptor. Base-call qualities are not available, and no considerably larger clone is one nucleotide away. From the germline V gene, CDR1 is SGHTA and CDR2 is FQGTGA. V loses 5 bases, J loses 9 bases, and the germline ends lie 15 bases apart. The CDR3 sequence holds 13 residues, the cysteine and phenylalanine included. Only the CDR3 part of the read is kept: 39 bases, read in frame from the first base. Library preparation was by PCR. The sequencing machine was an Illumina HiSeq 4000. The TCR beta-chain CDR3 region of each patient was profiled by high-throughput sequencing. Concerning the study's data processing: The researchers built a classifier to tell apart papillary thyroid cancer patients with distant metastasis, based on CDR3 differences among clinicopathological groups. Repertoire diversity was assessed with the Shannon index, and tumor-blood repertoire similarity with the Morisita-Horn index. TCRdb reprocessing: public reads trimmed at Q25 with fastp, clones called with MiXCR, in-frame beta chains kept. None of the V and J calls come from the authors' own analysis; TCRdb made them. This sample comprises more than 25,000 clones, approximately 7% of them detected only once. The leading ten clones occupy 40% to 50% of the sample.

The data originate from a study of metastatic and nonmetastatic thyroid tumors (TCRdb year 2020). About the full investigation: The researchers compared repertoires between peripheral blood samples and tumor or nodule tissue samples from patients with malignant or benign thyroid disease.

No treatment had been received by any patient before thyroid surgery. Using T-cell receptor beta sequencing, the study looked back at clinical samples from patients collected from about 2011 to 2018. Study-wide findings and limitations: TCR beta diversity was reported as significantly higher in malignant tumors than in benign nodules, in both blood and tumor samples.

Source material: blood. The V gene is TRBV7-3 and the J gene is TRBJ2-3; TRBD1 could be the D gene, as 6 bases match. This clonotype was obtained from a female donor with papillary thyroid cancer or a benign thyroid nodule (not recorded which). Some clones in this sample may be carry-over from other donors' samples. The encoded CDR3 is CASSEQGTGTQYF. Read as DNA, the sequence is TGTGCCAGCAGCGAACAGGGCACGGGGACGCAGTATTTT. The CDR3, completed at both ends by the reference TRBV7-3 and TRBJ2-3 genes, gives the full variable domain GAGVSQTPSNKVTEKGKYVELRCDPISGHTALYWYRQSLGQGPEFLIYFQGTGAADDSGLPNDRFFAVRPEGSVSTLKIQRTERGDSAVYLCASSEQGTGTQYFGPGTRLTVL.